This paragraph reports one T cell receptor beta chain. Assay: immunoSEQ multiplex PCR; the TCRdb copy retains only in-frame clones and omits some. The table has tens of thousands of clones, roughly 91% seen once. The source of the sample is a study of technical replicates of blood from several donors. The CDR3 has 14 residues. In germline, CDR1 is MDHEN, CDR2 SYDVKM. Between the trimmed V and J ends, which lost 6 bases and 4 bases, there was a span of 13 bases. The chain joins TRBV28 to TRBJ1-5; D perhaps matches TRBD1 (6 bases). The sequenced sample was T cells isolated from PBMCs. The receptor was isolated from a human donor in good health. In DNA, the CDR3 is TGTGCCAGCAGCCGCCCGGGGACAAATCAGCCCCAGCATTTT. The encoded protein is CASSRPGTNQPQHF.